This T cell receptor (beta chain) was captured in a study of cytomegalovirus exposure and HLA in healthy donors. Study-level information: Membership in the Caucasian-associated ancestry cluster was found for 75% to 90% of 300 to 400 genotyped donors.

Comments on this clone: The antigen is unknown.

Germline CDR1 and CDR2: MGHRA and YSYEKL. V trimming: 4 bases; J trimming: 4 bases; junction bases outside the gene matches: 13. This CDR3 contains 17 residues. The study's findings and limits: Being productive about 87% or about 30% of the time was typical of most TCR beta V segments in an earlier analysis.

13 Jbeta primers and 60 Vbeta primers were used for the PCR. Repertoires were generated with immunoSEQ multiplex PCR, while TCRdb's copy carries only in-frame clones and drops some. This table has approximately 150,000 clones, around two thirds appearing once. The source of this sequence is a man under 40 in good health and CMV-seropositive. Sequenced input: PBMCs. This chain joins TRBV4-1 and TRBJ2-5; 9 bases fit TRBD2. The CDR3 nucleotides read TGCGCCAGCAGCCTCGGGAGGGCGGGAGGGCCTGGAGAGACCCAGTACTTC. Protein sequence: CASSLGRAGGPGETQYF.